Below, one TCR beta chain is given with its context. Its target is not known. Together with a sample-barcoded 5' primer, a J-beta primer mix was included in a second PCR lasting roughly 6 to 12 cycles. TCRdb reprocessed the 5' RACE reads via MiXCR and lists one record per CDR3 protein. The data show 590,000 or so distinct CDR3 sequences, about 30% seen once. The data belong to a study of blood T cells in healthy people across ages. Study findings and constraints: Diversity figures derived from one million T cells were judged to underestimate the true value.

Specimen: blood. The clonotype was recovered from a woman of 80 years or more in good health.

CDR3 nucleotides: TGTGCCAGCAGTTCTGAGGCGTTAAATGGCTACACCTTC. Encoded protein: CASSSEALNGYTF. The V call is TRBV12-3 or TRBV12-4, the J call TRBJ1-2; D is unclear. The CDR3 is 13 amino acids. Trimming removed 4 bases at V and 6 bases at J, with 12 bases between.